The 29 T cell receptor beta chains in this list originate from one sample, sequenced in a study of T cells expressing NK-cell markers (TCRdb year 2020). The library was built by means of 5' RACE. TCRdb shows the sequencer as Illumina HiSeq 2000. The reads, reprocessed by TCRdb, yield one row per CDR3 protein sequence and no DNA. The sample table on file contains around 470,000 distinct CDR3 sequences. The ten largest make up more than 1.4% of the sample. Source material: blood T cells: a sorted CD56 or NKG2C T cell subset, CD4+ or CD8+ T cells, or bulk PBMC T cells (not recorded which). The source is a woman in her fifties or sixties in good health. Donor details come from another sample of the same person, matched by shared clones.

The rearrangement uses TRBV5-1 and TRBJ2-1; lacking DNA, the TRBD2 call made by TCRdb goes unchecked. Looked up from germline, CDR1 is SGHRS and CDR2 is YFSETQ. This CDR3 is 16 amino acids long. The CDR3 protein is CASSSGWTSGYNEQFF. The whole variable domain, filled in from reference TRBV5-1 and TRBJ2-1, reads KAGVTQTPRYLIKTRGQQVTLSCSPISGHRSVSWYQQTPGQGLQFLFEYFSETQRNKGNFPGRFSGRQFSNSRSEMNVSTLELGDSALYLCASSSGWTSGYNEQFFGPGTRLTVL.

The rearrangement links TRBV18 to TRBJ2-2. The V gene's germline CDR1 is KGHSH and CDR2 LQKENI. The CDR3 spans 12 residues. CDR3 sequence: CASSDLDGELFF.

The chain has TRBV5-5 and TRBJ2-5; TCRdb reports TRBD1, a call that lacks DNA to check it against. Germline lookup yields CDR1 SGHKS and CDR2 YYEKEE (reference sequence). The CDR3 covers 15 residues. This CDR3 reads CASSPLGGGEETQYF.

This sequence joins TRBV24-1 and TRBJ2-1. Germline loops: CDR1 KGHDR, CDR2 SFDVKD. There are 14 residues in the CDR3. CDR3 region: CATSESTAKWEQFF.

The chain carries TRBV3-1 and TRBJ2-1. The CDR3 contains 15 residues. The V gene's germline CDR1 is LGHDT and CDR2 YNNKEL (reference sequence). The CDR3 spells CASSQDLISASREFF.

CDR3 residues: CASTPGNSRNEQFF. The chain employs TRBV12-3 or TRBV12-4 and TRBJ2-1; TCRdb's D gene call, TRBD1, goes unchecked for lack of DNA. This CDR3 spans 14 amino acids.

The chain combines TRBV10-3 with TRBJ2-7. From germline, CDR1 is ENHRY and CDR2 SYGVKD. CDR3 size: 12 residues. CDR3 protein: CAISERQPEQYF.

The chain has TRBV18 and TRBJ2-4; the TCRdb D gene call, TRBD1, has no DNA to confirm it. This CDR3 has 18 residues. The germline V gene has CDR1 KGHSH and CDR2 LQKENI. Here the CDR3 reads CASSPLKDWGPDKNIQYF.

This chain joins TRBV7-8 and TRBJ2-2; TCRdb's D call of TRBD1 is untestable without DNA. The CDR3 runs to 16 residues. CDR1 and CDR2 (germline): SGHVS, FQNEAQ. Here the CDR3 reads CASSPGARLEAGELFF.

V and J are TRBV5-1 and TRBJ2-1; TCRdb calls TRBD1, which cannot be checked without DNA. Germline CDR1 and CDR2: SGHRS and YFSETQ. The CDR3 sequence is 16 residues long. CDR3 protein: CASSLLSQGAYNEQFF.

This chain uses TRBV7-2 with TRBJ1-1; TCRdb lists TRBD1, though no DNA is available to test this call. The germline V gene has CDR1 SGHTA and CDR2 FQGNSA. The CDR3 totals 16 residues. The CDR3: CASSLIQGGTNTEAFF.

The V call is TRBV10-3, the J call TRBJ2-5; TCRdb designates TRBD1, a call that cannot be tested without DNA. CDR1 and CDR2 from the germline V gene are ENHRY and SYGVKD. CDR3 size: 16 residues. The CDR3 spells CAISESVWGQQETQYF.

The V gene is TRBV6-1, the J gene TRBJ2-1; TCRdb calls TRBD2, which cannot be checked without DNA. From germline, CDR1 is MNHNS and CDR2 SASEGT. CDR3 length: 15 residues. Here the CDR3 reads CASSEGESGRSEQFF.

The CDR3 region is CASSQEGSVYEQFF. The gene calls are TRBV4-1 and TRBJ2-1. The CDR3 length is 14 residues. CDR1 and CDR2 (germline): MGHRA, YSYEKL.

This rearrangement joins TRBV12-3 or TRBV12-4 to TRBJ2-3; TCRdb lists TRBD2, though no DNA is available to test this call. The CDR3 has 16 residues. This CDR3 reads CASSFRTSGFTDTQYF.

This chain joins TRBV6-1 and TRBJ1-4. This CDR3 has 16 residues. Per germline, CDR1 MNHNS and CDR2 SASEGT. The CDR3 protein is CASSEREGATNEKLFF.

The chain joins TRBV6-5 to TRBJ2-3. The CDR3 covers 12 residues. CDR1 is MNHEY, CDR2 SVGAGI, per germline. CDR3 protein: CASRVSTDTQYF.

The CDR3 protein is CASSLVAGTYEQFF. V is TRBV5-1 and J is TRBJ2-1; TCRdb lists TRBD2, though no DNA is available to test this call. The CDR3 is made up of 14 amino acids. Germline CDR1 is SGHRS and CDR2 is YFSETQ.

J is TRBJ2-1 and V is TRBV12-3 or TRBV12-4; TCRdb picks TRBD1, but there is no DNA to check that call. The CDR3 extends over 15 amino acids. Here the CDR3 reads CASSLFPQGLNEQFF.

This chain connects TRBV5-1 to TRBJ2-1; as DNA is missing, the TRBD1 call by TCRdb cannot be tested. The CDR3 is 18 residues long. CDR1 SGHRS and CDR2 YFSETQ come from the germline V gene. CDR3 in amino acids: CASSSPRQKPDSYNEQFF.

The V and J genes are TRBV5-1 and TRBJ2-7; TCRdb outputs TRBD2, but without DNA this stays unchecked. In germline, CDR1 is SGHRS, CDR2 YFSETQ. The CDR3 covers 15 residues. The CDR3 reads CASSLYLADSYEQYF.

The chain joins TRBV6-2 or TRBV6-3 to TRBJ2-1; no DNA is available, so the TRBD2 call from TCRdb remains unchecked. The CDR3 is 17 amino acids. Germline loops: CDR1 MNHEY, CDR2 SVGEGT. CDR3: CASSYLAGGPSYNEQFF.

This chain joins TRBV7-9 and TRBJ2-3; TCRdb lists TRBD1, though no DNA is available to test this call. Germline CDR1 is SEHNR and CDR2 is FQNEAQ (reference sequence). This CDR3 has 15 amino acids. CDR3 loop: CASSYTKTGGNTQYF.

The chain links TRBV5-1 to TRBJ2-1; TCRdb gives TRBD2 as the D gene, but with no DNA this cannot be confirmed. From germline, CDR1 is SGHRS and CDR2 YFSETQ. The CDR3 sequence is 18 residues long. The CDR3 region is CASSLASSGGVAYNEQFF.

This rearrangement joins TRBV12-3 or TRBV12-4 to TRBJ2-6. The CDR3 sequence is 14 residues long. CDR3 sequence: CASRASSGANVLTF.

The V and J genes are TRBV6-5 and TRBJ2-2. The germline V gene encodes CDR1 MNHEY and CDR2 SVGAGI. This CDR3 has 13 residues. The CDR3 loop reads CASTLAVTGELFF.

The rearrangement joins TRBV12-3 or TRBV12-4 to TRBJ1-1; TCRdb gives TRBD1 as the D gene, but with no DNA this cannot be confirmed. This CDR3 contains 15 residues. The CDR3 sequence: CASSARDRGRTEAFF.

The chain uses TRBV19 and TRBJ1-1. Germline-derived CDR1 and CDR2 are LNHDA and SQIVND (reference sequence). CDR3 size: 14 residues. CDR3 in amino acids: CASSIEVLGTEAFF.

V gene TRBV9 combines with J gene TRBJ2-7; lacking DNA, the TRBD2 call made by TCRdb goes unchecked. From germline, CDR1 is SGDLS and CDR2 YYNGEE. The CDR3 is made up of 15 amino acids. The CDR3 here is CASSVSAGGVGEQYF.